This paragraph reports one T cell receptor (beta chain). No cognate antigen has been identified for it. Base qualities are not at hand, and no much larger clone is one base apart. The data belong to a study of blood T cell repertoires in COVID-19 (dated by TCRdb to the early 2020s). Broadly, across the study: Samples covering the acute and convalescent phases of COVID-19 were provided by collaborators in the United States, Italy and Spain. A de-identified subject ID, COVID-19 status, age in years and sex were almost always included in the sample metadata. HLA class I and class II types, where available, came from metadata supplied by the sample provider rather than from assay-based typing. The material from the prospective study consisted of cDNA or gDNA derived from T cells, B-cell-depleted T cells, or PBMCs. The samples were drawn from two sources: the first 160 participants of the ongoing ImmuneRACE study, and 1,200 or so subjects contributed by 6 global collaborators. The repertoires were released in a freely available public database intended as a resource for research on the immune response to SARS-CoV-2. Subjects who had been exposed to COVID-19, were actively infected with it, or had recovered from it provided the deeply sampled blood TCRbeta repertoires that made up the dataset.

Collaborating institutions collected whole blood in K2EDTA tubes following their own protocols. For TCRbeta analysis, collaborators shipped samples in one of three forms: frozen whole blood, isolated PBMCs, or DNA extracted from either of those sample types. TCRbeta CDR3 regions were amplified from genomic DNA using the immunoSEQ Assay, a bias-controlled multiplex PCR. In the original analysis: Within the assay, amplification of reference gene primers was used to estimate how many nucleated cells each sample contained. Sequence reads were collapsed and filtered to measure the absolute abundance of every unique TCRbeta CDR3 rearrangement. Productive Simpson clonality was computed per sample as the square root of Simpson's diversity index over productive rearrangements. Not all clones reach the TCRdb copy of this immuneACCESS table, which keeps in-frame sequences only. Checked studies attribute under half of the gap to unresolved V genes and leave the rest unexplained. The DNA gave D and trimming, while V, J and clone size come from that table. The sample table records some 150,000 clones; 80% to 85% of these occur just once. The top ten clonotypes cover 4% of the sample.

V lost 6 bases and J lost 2 bases, and the count of bases not matched to a germline gene is 7. Reading from cysteine to phenylalanine, the CDR3 counts 14 amino acids. Of the read, only the CDR3 DNA is kept; its 42 bases are in frame from base 1. CDR1 MDHEN and CDR2 SYDVKM were looked up in the germline V gene. Beyond this particular receptor, the publication reports: The amount of clinical and demographic metadata varied by source and participant and was provided uncurated.

Here the chain combines TRBV28 and TRBJ2-7, and 7 junctional nucleotides match TRBD1. The TCR originated in a woman aged 55-69 years with acute or convalescent COVID-19. The sequenced sample consisted of peripheral blood. The DNA sequence is TGTGCCAGCAGCTCTTGGGGACAGACCTACGAGCAGTACTTC. Its protein reads: CASSSWGQTYEQYF.